The 9 T cell receptor beta chains below were found in one sample sequenced in a study of cytomegalovirus exposure and HLA in healthy donors. PCR amplification relied on 60 Vbeta primers (plus 13 Jbeta primers). Libraries were prepared by immunoSEQ multiplex PCR; TCRdb keeps only in-frame clonotypes and omits some of them. This listing includes approximately 38,000 clones. The specimen sequenced was PBMCs. These receptors were obtained from a man aged 40-49 years in good health and CMV-seropositive.

The V gene is TRBV2, the J gene TRBJ1-1; D is uncertain. The CDR3 runs 12 residues. V lost 7 bases and J 1 base, leaving 7 bases between the germline ends. Germline V gene lookup returns CDR1 SNHLY and CDR2 FYNNEI. The CDR3 region is CASNIANTEAFF. CDR3 nucleotides: TGTGCCAGCAACATAGCGAACACTGAAGCTTTCTTT. Full variable domain (missing parts from reference TRBV2 and TRBJ1-1): EPEVTQTPSHQVTQMGQEVILRCVPISNHLYFYWYRQILGQKVEFLVSFYNNEISEKSEIFDDQFSVERPDGSNFTLKIRSTKLEDSAMYFCASNIANTEAFFGQGTRLTVV.

V and J are TRBV9 and TRBJ1-3; 10 bases line up with TRBD1. Germline V gene lookup returns CDR1 SGDLS and CDR2 YYNGEE. Trimming cost V 4 bases and J 2 bases; bases outside gene matches: 3. This CDR3 has 15 amino acids. The CDR3 protein is CASSTGTGAGNTIYF. The CDR3 DNA follows: TGTGCCAGCAGCACCGGGACAGGGGCTGGAAACACCATATATTTT.

The chain uses TRBV2 and TRBJ1-5; 9 bases are shared with TRBD1. The CDR3 totals 15 residues. Germline CDR1 SNHLY, CDR2 FYNNEI. V shed 0 bases, J shed 7 bases, and the junction held 4 bases outside the gene matches. The CDR3 protein is CASSEAHGTGQPQHF. The CDR3 nucleotides read TGTGCCAGCAGTGAAGCGCATGGGACAGGGCAGCCCCAGCATTTT. The variable domain in full, with the rest retrieved from reference TRBV2 and TRBJ1-5, is EPEVTQTPSHQVTQMGQEVILRCVPISNHLYFYWYRQILGQKVEFLVSFYNNEISEKSEIFDDQFSVERPDGSNFTLKIRSTKLEDSAMYFCASSEAHGTGQPQHFGDGTRLSIL.

This chain links TRBV18 with TRBJ1-1; D possibly corresponds to TRBD1 (6 bases). The CDR3 extends over 15 amino acids. CDR1 and CDR2 from the germline V gene are KGHSH and LQKENI. Trimming stripped 0 bases from V and 1 base from J, with 9 bases between. The CDR3 protein is CASSPPGHRNTEAFF. CDR3 sequence (DNA): TGTGCCAGCTCACCACCGGGACACCGGAACACTGAAGCTTTCTTT.

J is TRBJ2-3 and V is TRBV19; 12 bases map to TRBD2. Germline CDR1 LNHDA, CDR2 SQIVND (reference sequence). Trimming took 7 bases from V and 6 from J; bases not matched to a gene: 20. The CDR3 length is 19 residues. This chain's CDR3 is CASTIRPYTTSGRFDTQYF. Written as DNA, the CDR3 is TGTGCCAGTACCATTCGACCTTATACCACTAGCGGGAGGTTTGATACGCAGTATTTT.

V is TRBV11-2 and J is TRBJ2-4; the D gene is possibly TRBD2 (5 bases). This CDR3 spans 15 amino acids. Germline CDR1 reads SGHAT; CDR2 reads FQNNGV. V was clipped by 0 bases and J by 6 bases, with 12 bases between them. The CDR3 is CASSLEKARGNIQYF. The CDR3 region has the DNA TGTGCCAGCAGCTTAGAGAAGGCCCGGGGAAACATTCAGTACTTC.

The J gene is TRBJ2-7, the V gene TRBV9, with 10 positions matching TRBD2. This CDR3 spans 15 amino acids. J lost 2 bases, V lost 4 bases, and 6 bases had no gene match. Germline CDR1 SGDLS, CDR2 YYNGEE. The CDR3 protein is CASSQGAGGTYEQYF. The CDR3 DNA is TGTGCCAGCAGCCAAGGAGCGGGAGGGACCTACGAGCAGTACTTC.

The V gene is TRBV9, the J gene TRBJ2-5, with 7 positions matching TRBD1. This CDR3 contains 14 residues. Germline V gene data show CDR1 as SGDLS and CDR2 as YYNGEE. Trimming took 0 bases from V and 5 from J; bases not matched to a gene: 4. For the CDR3, the DNA is TGTGCCAGCAGCGTAGCAGGGGGTATTGAGACCCAGTACTTC. This gives the protein CASSVAGGIETQYF.

The CDR3 bases are TGTGCCAGCAGCCCCCCCCCTAGTGGGGAACAGGGGCTTGGGACAGATACGCAGTATTTT. It translates to CASSPPPSGEQGLGTDTQYF. The V and J genes are TRBV21-1 and TRBJ2-3; the table calls TRBD1, which could not be checked here. TRBV21-1 is a pseudogene. This CDR3 spans 20 amino acids.